The 2 T cell receptor beta chains below come from one sample, sequenced in a study of response to subunit inactivated influenza vaccine. TCRdb re-called the RT-PCR reads through MiXCR, storing one row per CDR3 protein. The sample lists about 520,000 distinct CDR3 sequences; 25% were seen once. The input for sequencing was CD4+ T cells sorted from PBMCs, taken about 5 days after vaccination. The receptor set was obtained from a man over 45 who received an inactivated influenza vaccine.

The chain is built from TRBV7-2 and TRBJ2-5, with TRBD1 matching over 9 bases. Germline V gene sequence: CDR1 SGHTA, CDR2 FQGNSA. V gave up 4 bases and J gave up 5 bases; unmatched junction bases: 5. The CDR3 length is 14 residues. DNA for the CDR3: TGTGCCAGCAGCTCAGGGGGGACAGGGGAGACCCAGTACTTC. Its translation is CASSSGGTGETQYF.

The V and J genes are TRBV4-3 and TRBJ2-7; the match to TRBD2 covers 12 bases. CDR3 length: 15 amino acids. The V gene end was trimmed by 4 bases and the J gene end by 2 bases; junction bases not matched to a gene: 3. Germline V gene sequence: CDR1 LGHNA, CDR2 YSLEER. The chain's CDR3 is CASSRGLAGTYEQYF. The CDR3 DNA reads as TGCGCCAGCAGCCGAGGACTAGCGGGAACCTACGAGCAGTACTTC.